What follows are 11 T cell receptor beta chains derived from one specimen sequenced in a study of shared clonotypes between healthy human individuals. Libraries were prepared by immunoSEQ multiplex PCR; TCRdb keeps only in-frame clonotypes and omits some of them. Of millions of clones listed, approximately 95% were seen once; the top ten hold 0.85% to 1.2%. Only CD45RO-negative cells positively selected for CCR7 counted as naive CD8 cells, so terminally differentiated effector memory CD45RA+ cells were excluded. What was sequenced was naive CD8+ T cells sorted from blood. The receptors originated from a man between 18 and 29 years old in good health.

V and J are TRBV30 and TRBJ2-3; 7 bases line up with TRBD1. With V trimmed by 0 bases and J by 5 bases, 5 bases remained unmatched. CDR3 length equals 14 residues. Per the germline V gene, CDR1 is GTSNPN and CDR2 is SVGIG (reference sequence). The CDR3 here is CAWSVGQGVDTQYF. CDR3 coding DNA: TGTGCCTGGAGTGTGGGGCAGGGGGTAGATACGCAGTATTTT.

This CDR3 reads CASSFTLAAADTQYF. CDR3 DNA: TGTGCCAGCAGTTTCACCCTAGCGGCTGCAGATACGCAGTATTTT. The rearrangement joins TRBV27 to TRBJ2-3; 7 nucleotides line up with TRBD2. The CDR3 sequence is 15 residues long. The V and J ends lost 3 bases and 4 bases, in that order; junction bases with no gene match: 7. Germline V gene sequence: CDR1 MNHEY, CDR2 SMNVEV (reference sequence).

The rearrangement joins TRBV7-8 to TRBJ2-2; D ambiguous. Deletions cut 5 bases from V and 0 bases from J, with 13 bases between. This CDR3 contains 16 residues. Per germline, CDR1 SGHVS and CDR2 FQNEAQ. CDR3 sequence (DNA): TGTGCCAGCAGCCCCCCTATAGGGCCGAACACCGGGGAGCTGTTTTTT. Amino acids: CASSPPIGPNTGELFF.

The CDR3 coding sequence is TGCAGCGTGGAGGCGGAGGGATGGGGCACAGATACGCAGTATTTT. It translates to CSVEAEGWGTDTQYF. The rearrangement uses TRBV29-1 and TRBJ2-3; possibly TRBD2 for D (6 bases). V was shortened by 6 bases and J by 1 base, with 17 bases between the two germline ends. The CDR3 has 15 amino acids. Per germline, CDR1 SQVTM and CDR2 ANQGSEA.

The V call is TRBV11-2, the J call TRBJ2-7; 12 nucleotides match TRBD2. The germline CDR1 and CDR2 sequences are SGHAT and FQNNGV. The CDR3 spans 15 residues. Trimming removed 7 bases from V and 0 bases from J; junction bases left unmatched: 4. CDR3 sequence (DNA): TGTGCCAGCACCCTAGCGGGAGGGAGCTCCTACGAGCAGTACTTC. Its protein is CASTLAGGSSYEQYF.

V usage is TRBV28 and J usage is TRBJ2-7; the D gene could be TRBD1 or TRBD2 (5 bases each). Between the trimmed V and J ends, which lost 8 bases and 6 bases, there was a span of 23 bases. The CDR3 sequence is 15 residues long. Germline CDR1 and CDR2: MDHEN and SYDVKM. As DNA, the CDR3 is TGTGCCAGCGACCACCTCGGGACCCATGGGCGCGAGCAGTACTTC. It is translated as CASDHLGTHGREQYF.

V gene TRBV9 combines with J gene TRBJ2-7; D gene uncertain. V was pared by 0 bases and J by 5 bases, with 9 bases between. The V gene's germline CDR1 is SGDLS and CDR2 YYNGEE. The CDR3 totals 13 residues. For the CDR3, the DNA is TGTGCCAGCAGCGTAGATGTGGTCGACGAGCAGTACTTC. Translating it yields CASSVDVVDEQYF.

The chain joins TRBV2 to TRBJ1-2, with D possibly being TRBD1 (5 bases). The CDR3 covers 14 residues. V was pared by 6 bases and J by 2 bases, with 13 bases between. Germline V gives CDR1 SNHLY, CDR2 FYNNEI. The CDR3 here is CASRAGTINYGYTF. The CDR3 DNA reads TGTGCCAGCAGGGCCGGGACTATCAACTATGGCTACACCTTC.

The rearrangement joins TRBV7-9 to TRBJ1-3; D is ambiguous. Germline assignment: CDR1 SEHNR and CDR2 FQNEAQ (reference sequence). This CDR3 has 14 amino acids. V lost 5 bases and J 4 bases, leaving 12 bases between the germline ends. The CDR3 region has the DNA TGTGCCAGCAGCGTGGTTGGAGGCGGAAACACCATATATTTT. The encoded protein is CASSVVGGGNTIYF. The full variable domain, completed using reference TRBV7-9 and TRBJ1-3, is DTGVSQNPRHKITKRGQNVTFRCDPISEHNRLYWYRQTLGQGPEFLTYFQNEAQLEKSRLLSDRFSAERPKGSFSTLEIQRTEQGDSAMYLCASSVVGGGNTIYFGEGSWLTVV.

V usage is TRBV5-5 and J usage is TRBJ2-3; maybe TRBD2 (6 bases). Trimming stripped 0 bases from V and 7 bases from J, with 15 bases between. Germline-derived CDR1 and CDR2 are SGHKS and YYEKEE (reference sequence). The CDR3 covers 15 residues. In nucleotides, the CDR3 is TGTGCCAGCAGCTTGGATCTGGGACTCTTACATACGCAGTATTTT. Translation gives CASSLDLGLLHTQYF.

CDR3 protein: CATSRDSWGQETQYF. DNA of the CDR3: TGTGCCACCAGCAGGGACAGTTGGGGGCAAGAGACCCAGTACTTC. V usage is TRBV15 and J usage is TRBJ2-5; tentative D call: TRBD1 (6 bases). The germline V and J ends were trimmed by 3 bases and 2 bases, with 13 bases remaining between them. Germline values: CDR1 LNHNV, CDR2 YYDKDF (reference sequence). The CDR3 extends over 15 amino acids.